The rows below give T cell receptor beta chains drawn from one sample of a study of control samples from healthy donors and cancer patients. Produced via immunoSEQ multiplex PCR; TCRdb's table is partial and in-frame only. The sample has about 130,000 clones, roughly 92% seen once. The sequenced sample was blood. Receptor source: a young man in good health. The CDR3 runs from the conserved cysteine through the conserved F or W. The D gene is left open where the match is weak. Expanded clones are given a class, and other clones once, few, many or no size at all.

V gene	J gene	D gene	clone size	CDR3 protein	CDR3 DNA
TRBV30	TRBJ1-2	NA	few	CACYGGKKGYTF	TGTGCCTGCTATGGGGGTAAAAAAGGCTACACCTTC
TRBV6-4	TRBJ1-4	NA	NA	CASGSRGKGYEKLFF	TGTGCCAGCGGGTCCCGGGGGAAAGGCTATGAAAAACTGTTTTTT
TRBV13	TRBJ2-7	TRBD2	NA	CASSLGLGGGAWGYEQYF	TGTGCCAGCAGCTTAGGTTTAGGCGGGGGGGCCTGGGGCTACGAGCAGTACTTC
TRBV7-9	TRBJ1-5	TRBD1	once	CASSLATGLSNQPQHF	TGTGCCAGCAGCCTCGCGACAGGGTTGAGCAATCAGCCCCAGCATTTT
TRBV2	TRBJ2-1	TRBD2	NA	CASSNVISAGGTSYNEQFF	TGTGCCAGCAGCAACGTCATATCAGCGGGGGGAACCTCCTACAATGAGCAGTTCTTC
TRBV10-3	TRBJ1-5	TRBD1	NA	CAISESDRGSNQPQHF	TGTGCCATCAGTGAGTCCGACAGGGGGAGCAATCAGCCCCAGCATTTT
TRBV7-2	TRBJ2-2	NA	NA	CASSLVDGELFF	TGTGCCAGCAGCTTAGTCGACGGGGAGCTGTTTTTT
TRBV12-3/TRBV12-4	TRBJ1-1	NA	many	CASSLRGKAFF	TGTGCCAGCAGTCTCCGGGGGAAAGCTTTCTTT
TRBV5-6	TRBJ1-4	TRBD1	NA	CASSTQGLFYEKLFF	TGTGCCAGCAGCACACAGGGGTTGTTTTATGAAAAACTGTTTTTT
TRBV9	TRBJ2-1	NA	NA	CASSPGPTYNEQFF	TGTGCCAGCAGCCCCGGACCCACCTACAATGAGCAGTTCTTC
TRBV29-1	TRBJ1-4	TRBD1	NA	CSGRDRAGSEKLFF	TGCAGCGGTCGGGACAGGGCGGGAAGTGAAAAACTGTTTTTT
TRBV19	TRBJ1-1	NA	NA	CASGIRGTEAFF	TGTGCCAGTGGGATTAGAGGGACTGAAGCTTTCTTT
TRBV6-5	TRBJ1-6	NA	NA	CASSYQTNSPLHF	TGTGCCAGCAGTTACCAGACCAATTCACCCCTCCACTTT
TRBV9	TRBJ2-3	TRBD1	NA	CASSDSRDRYLTDTQYF	TGTGCCAGCAGCGATTCCCGGGACAGATACCTCACAGATACGCAGTATTTT
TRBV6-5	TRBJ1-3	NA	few	CASSPYRASGNTIYF	TGTGCCAGCAGTCCATACAGGGCATCAGGAAACACCATATATTTT
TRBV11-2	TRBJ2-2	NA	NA	CASSPLWGAGELFF	TGTGCCAGCAGCCCTCTGTGGGGTGCCGGGGAGCTGTTTTTT
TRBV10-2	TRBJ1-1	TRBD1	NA	CASSEGGTGGTEAFF	TGCGCCAGCAGTGAAGGGGGGACAGGGGGCACTGAAGCTTTCTTT
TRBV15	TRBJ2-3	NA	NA	CATSSSGVSTDTQYF	TGTGCCACCAGCAGTTCGGGGGTTAGCACAGATACGCAGTATTTT
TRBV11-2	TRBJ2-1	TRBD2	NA	CASSLDLWAGGSGEQFF	TGTGCCAGCAGCTTAGACCTCTGGGCGGGGGGTTCTGGTGAGCAGTTCTTC
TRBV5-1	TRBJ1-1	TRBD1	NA	CASSMEGQGNTEAFF	TGCGCCAGCAGCATGGAGGGACAGGGGAACACTGAAGCTTTCTTT
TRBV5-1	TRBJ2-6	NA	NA	CASSTKGANVLTF	TGCGCCAGCAGCACTAAGGGGGCCAACGTCCTGACTTTC
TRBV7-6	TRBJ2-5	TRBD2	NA	CATRRGGGRETQYF	TGTGCCACTAGGCGCGGGGGGGGCCGTGAGACCCAGTACTTC
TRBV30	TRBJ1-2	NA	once	CAWSEETNYGHTF	TGTGCCTGGAGTGAGGAGACTAACTATGGCCACACCTTC
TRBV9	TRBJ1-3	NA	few	CASTRSGNTIYF	TGTGCCAGCACCAGGTCTGGAAACACCATATATTTT
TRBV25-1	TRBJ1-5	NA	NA	CASSFGNQPQHF	TGTGCCAGCAGTTTCGGCAATCAGCCCCAGCATTTT
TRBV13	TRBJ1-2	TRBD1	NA	CASSLGLMRGPQYGYTF	TGTGCCAGCAGCTTAGGCCTAATGAGGGGGCCCCAATATGGCTACACCTTC
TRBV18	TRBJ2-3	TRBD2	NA	CASSPRREGDTQYF	TGTGCCAGCTCACCACGACGGGAGGGAGATACGCAGTATTTT
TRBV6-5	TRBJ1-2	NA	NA	CASITGPGYGYTF	TGTGCCAGCATTACGGGCCCCGGCTATGGCTACACCTTC
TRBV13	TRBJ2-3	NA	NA	CASSLRGGRLADTQYF	TGTGCCAGCAGCTTAAGGGGGGGCCGTTTGGCAGATACGCAGTATTTT
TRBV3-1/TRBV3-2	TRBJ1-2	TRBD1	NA	CASSSSQQGRGYGYTF	TGTGCCAGCAGCTCTTCCCAACAGGGGAGGGGCTATGGCTACACCTTC
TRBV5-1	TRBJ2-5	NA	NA	CASSLGPQETQYF	TGCGCCAGCAGCTTGGGACCTCAAGAGACCCAGTACTTC
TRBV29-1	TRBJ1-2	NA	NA	CSRFKGRAYTF	TGCAGCCGATTCAAAGGGCGGGCCTACACCTTC
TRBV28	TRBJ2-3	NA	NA	CASSLGGGGAYTDTQYF	TGTGCCAGCAGTTTGGGGGGTGGCGGGGCATACACAGATACGCAGTATTTT
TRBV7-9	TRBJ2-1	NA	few	CASSLAGTYNEQFF	TGTGCCAGCAGCTTAGCGGGCACCTACAATGAGCAGTTCTTC
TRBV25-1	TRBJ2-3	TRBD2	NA	CASSDGRGGFTDTQYF	TGTGCCAGCAGTGATGGGCGGGGGGGATTCACAGATACGCAGTATTTT
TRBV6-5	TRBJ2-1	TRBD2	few	CASSFTSGVYNEQFF	TGTGCCAGCAGTTTCACTAGCGGGGTTTACAATGAGCAGTTCTTC
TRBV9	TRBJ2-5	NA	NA	CASSGTRGETQYF	TGTGCCAGCAGCGGGACCCGGGGGGAGACCCAGTACTTC
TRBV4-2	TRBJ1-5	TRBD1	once	CASNTGAGQPQHF	TGTGCCAGCAACACAGGGGCGGGGCAGCCCCAGCATTTT
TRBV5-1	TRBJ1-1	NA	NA	CASSLTWNTEAFF	TGCGCCAGCAGTCTGACATGGAACACTGAAGCTTTCTTT
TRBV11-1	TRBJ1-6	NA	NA	CASSPSTYAAGSPLHF	TGTGCCAGCAGTCCCTCGACATATGCGGCGGGCTCACCCCTCCACTTT
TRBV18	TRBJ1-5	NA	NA	CASSTLNQPQHF	TGTGCCAGCTCAACATTAAATCAGCCCCAGCATTTT
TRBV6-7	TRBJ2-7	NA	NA	CASSYTTTGKWSYEQYF	TGTGCCAGCAGTTACACTACCACAGGGAAATGGAGCTACGAGCAGTACTTC
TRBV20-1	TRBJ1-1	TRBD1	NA	CSATPGQQAFF	TGCAGTGCTACCCCGGGACAGCAAGCTTTCTTT
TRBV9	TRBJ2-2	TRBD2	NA	CASSVASGGAGELFF	TGTGCCAGCAGCGTAGCAAGCGGGGGGGCCGGGGAGCTGTTTTTT